This TCR beta chain was documented in a study of identical twins. Template switching created a universal primer site, and the cDNA included unique molecular identifiers. Using its own MiXCR run on the 5' RACE reads, TCRdb lists one record per CDR3 protein. The sample consists of some 300,000 distinct CDR3 sequences, about 12% of them appearing once. Everyone who donated was a healthy Caucasian. Study-level results: Modelling underestimated the level of out-of-frame TCR alpha sharing observed in monozygotic twins. For zero-insertion analyses, partial confounding could come from invariant MAIT and iNKT cells.

This clonotype was recorded many times. Its antigen is unknown. V was clipped by 5 bases and J by 4 bases; unmatched bases: 1. CDR3 length: 13 residues. These same data were also listed under a study on yellow fever vaccine responses in identical twins.

Sample: CD8+ T cells sorted from blood. V and J are TRBV12-3 or TRBV12-4 and TRBJ1-5; 8 bases agree with TRBD1. The TCR originated in a young woman in good health. The CDR3, as DNA: TGTGCCAGCAGTGGGACAGGAAATCAGCCCCAGCATTTT. This translates into CASSGTGNQPQHF.